This T cell receptor (beta chain) was retrieved from a study of blood T cell repertoires in COVID-19. The wider study: Both acute and convalescent COVID-19 samples were obtained from the United States, Italy and Spain.

The V segment lost 1 base and the J segment 4 bases; nucleotides outside the gene matches: 4. From germline, CDR1 is MGHRA and CDR2 YSYEKL. This CDR3 is 15 amino acids long. In the authors' workflow: Estimation of nucleated cell counts was performed using reference gene primer amplification. Sequencing was performed with immunoSEQ multiplex PCR; in TCRdb, only in-frame clones are kept and a portion is missing. Clonal size and the V and J genes are those of that table, whereas D and trimming came from the DNA. The sample holds a few hundred thousand clones; 80% to 85% are singletons and the top ten take approximately 6.2%. This clone came up a few times. Participants, roughly 18 to 90 years old, spanned fewer than 30 US areas. Participants had their cohort set by participant-reported clinical history.

The sequencing input was PBMCs or T cells enriched from blood (not recorded which). The sequence was obtained from a woman in her thirties or forties who had recovered from COVID-19. The gene calls are TRBV4-1 and TRBJ1-2; TRBD1 aligns across 9 bases. The CDR3 DNA follows: TGCGCCAGCAGCCAAGGGGGACAGGGAAGCTATGGCTACACCTTC. Translated: CASSQGGQGSYGYTF.